This T cell receptor (beta chain) was identified in a study of cytomegalovirus exposure and HLA in healthy donors. The CDR3 spans 16 residues. Trimming removed 2 bases at V and 3 bases at J, with 13 bases between. CDR1 MDHEN and CDR2 SYDVKM come from the germline V gene. Primers for the PCR totalled 60 Vbeta and 13 Jbeta. TCRdb's copy holds only in-frame clones and misses some; the assay was immunoSEQ multiplex PCR. Of tens of thousands of clones listed, approximately 67% are singletons. This clone was found a few times. The chain joins TRBV28 to TRBJ2-2; D is possibly TRBD1 (5 bases). This receptor was taken from a male donor in good health and CMV-seropositive. The sequencing sample was made of PBMCs. CDR3 loop: CASSLEGVGDTGELFF. The CDR3 DNA reads TGTGCCAGCAGTTTAGAAGGGGTTGGGGACACCGGGGAGCTGTTTTTT.